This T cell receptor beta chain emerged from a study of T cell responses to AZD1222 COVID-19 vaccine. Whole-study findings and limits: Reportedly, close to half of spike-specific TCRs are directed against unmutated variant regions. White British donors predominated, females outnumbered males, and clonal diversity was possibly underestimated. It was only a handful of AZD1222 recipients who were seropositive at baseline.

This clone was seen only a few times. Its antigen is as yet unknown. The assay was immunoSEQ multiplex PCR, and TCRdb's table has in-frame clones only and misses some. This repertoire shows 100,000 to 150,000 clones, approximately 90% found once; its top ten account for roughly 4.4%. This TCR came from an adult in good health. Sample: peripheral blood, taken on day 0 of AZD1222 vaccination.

The CDR3 loop reads CASTYQETQYF. The DNA of the CDR3 is TGTGCCAGCACCTACCAAGAGACCCAGTACTTC. V gene TRBV7-9 combines with J gene TRBJ2-5, with no clear D. The germline V gene encodes CDR1 SEHNR and CDR2 FQNEAQ (reference sequence). Between the trimmed V and J ends, which lost 7 bases and 0 bases, there was a span of 3 bases. This CDR3 comprises 11 residues.